This T cell receptor (beta chain) was observed in a study of prognosis after radiotherapy for stage I lung cancer (dated by TCRdb to the early 2020s). Context from the whole study: Between early 2018 and early 2019, roughly 18 patients with stage I NSCLC were enrolled in Nanjing, China. No patient received concurrent therapy alongside SBRT. After SBRT, distant metastases developed in four of the 19 patients at a median of about seven months, while the remaining 15 patients had no significant progression. Squamous cell carcinoma histology was identified in over five patients, and adenocarcinoma histology was identified in more than ten patients. Every patient was deemed medically inoperable, approximately 11 because of comorbidities and 7 because they refused surgery. The cohort was made up of 10 to 15 men and over 5 women, with a median age of 74.5 years and an age range of 53 to 84 years. A total of about 40 blood samples from 19 patients were sequenced, with one sample obtained before and one obtained after SBRT for each patient. SBRT was given in 3 to 5 fractions with a biologically effective dose of at least 100 Gy, using image-guided IMRT or VMAT. Roughly 14 patients presented with newly diagnosed primary stage I lung tumors, and about 5 carried oligometastatic NSCLC following surgical resection of the primary tumor. Peripheral blood TCR beta repertoires were profiled in stage I NSCLC patients before and after stereotactic body radiotherapy, and the repertoires were related to distant failure. Beyond this particular receptor, the publication reports: Differences in TRBV and TRBJ usage frequencies by metastasis status were reportedly observed in two V genes at baseline and in about 10 V and two J genes after SBRT. No determination of tumor specificity was made for expanded TCR clones. None of the reported P values were adjusted for multiple comparisons. The small cohort and short follow-up limited the study, so independent validation of the findings is needed. After SBRT, the count of unique TCR clones dropped from a median of around 10,000 beforehand to about 7,200 afterward (Wilcoxon paired P=0.011). Post-SBRT Shannon entropy and its change from baseline were lower in patients who developed distant metastases; baseline Shannon entropy was not associated with metastases.

From its cysteine to its phenylalanine, the CDR3 spans 16 amino acids. The sequence is cut down to CDR3 DNA, 48 bases in frame from base 1. Clipping removes 1 base from V and 6 bases from J, with 10 as the unmatched junction base count. Per the germline V gene (reference sequence), SEHNR is the CDR1 and FQNEAQ is the CDR2. Two rounds of multiplex PCR on genomic DNA were used to amplify the TCR beta CDR3 region. The first PCR round used primers specific to each TRBV and TRBJ gene, and the primer sequences were filed in Chinese patent CN105087789A. Universal primers were used in the second round of PCR. The Roche High Pure PCR Template Preparation Kit was used to extract genomic DNA from the frozen PBMCs. Libraries were sequenced paired-end with 151 bp reads on an Illumina HiSeq 3000. In the authors' own workflow: CutAdapt was used to remove raw reads lacking the multiplex PCR primer sequences. Using PEAR, the high-quality paired reads were merged into contigs. TRB V, D and J gene segments were assigned to each contig with MiXCR by alignment to reference sequences. CDR3 sequences were clustered by base quality and sequence similarity to remove sequencing errors. Shannon entropy, normalized by the natural log of the productive TCR sequence number, served as the measure of diversity. Clonality was computed as one minus the ratio of Shannon entropy to the natural log of the number of unique clonotypes. Progression-free survival cut-offs for repertoire metrics were chosen using the Youden index of ROC curves, with analyses run in R 3.5.3. TCRdb reprocessing: public reads trimmed at Q25 with fastp, clones called with MiXCR, in-frame beta chains kept. Merged by CDR3 protein, the rows form single entries marked with the most common genes and DNA. None of the V and J calls come from the authors' own analysis; TCRdb made them. The sample profile shows 25,000 to 35,000 distinct CDR3 sequences; 42% of them were found once. The ten largest clones represent roughly 15% of the sample.

All patients had node-negative disease on CT and PET/CT, and none had a history of other malignancies or prior chemotherapy or radiotherapy. At each of the two time points, 6 to 7 milliliters of peripheral venous blood were collected into EDTA tubes. Ficoll-Paque Plus density-gradient centrifugation was used to isolate PBMCs. Right after collection, samples were placed at -80 degrees C and kept there until analysis. This clonotype was observed at least ten times. Its antigen target is currently unknown. No base quality values were provided; no much bigger clone lies one nucleotide off. This receptor was taken from a donor aged 50 or older with non-small cell lung cancer. This specimen was PBMCs, taken before or after stereotactic body radiation therapy (not recorded which). This chain is built from TRBV7-9 and TRBJ2-7; 9 junctional bases match TRBD2. The CDR3 loop reads CASSLGGLAGAGEQYF. The nucleotide sequence is TGTGCCAGCAGCTTAGGGGGTTTAGCGGGGGCCGGCGAGCAGTACTTC.